This T cell receptor beta chain was sequenced for a study of T cell repertoires in cytomegalovirus infection. The overall study: Both a matching HLA type and CMV infection were indicated by public TCR beta signatures. Notes on the study in general: Adding up the frequency of public TCR beta families identified people who carried CMV plus the relevant HLA. Clonotype analysis showed dominance of the ex vivo response by HLA-C-restricted CMV-specific TCR beta clonotypes.

TCRdb re-analysed the reads in MiXCR, keeping a single row per CDR3 protein. The sample shows about 740,000 distinct CDR3 sequences, 35% of them seen only once. As to this clonotype: Its antigen is unidentified. A junction end diverges from the germline sequence, so it may reflect a read error.

The length of the CDR3 is 11 residues. Germline loops: CDR1 SQVTM, CDR2 ANQGSEA. This chain links TRBV29-1 with TRBJ2-7; D is unresolved. The receptor was derived from a human donor in good health (CMV status not recorded). Some clones in this sample may be carry-over from other donors' samples. The sequencing sample was made of PBMCs. The CDR3 bases are TGCAGCGTCCGGGTCTCCTACGAGCGGTACTTC. This gives the protein CSVRVSYERYF.